These T cell receptor beta chains were read from a single sample in a study of CD8+CD57+ T cells in acquired aplastic anemia. TCRdb recomputed calls from the reads with MiXCR, one row per CDR3 protein. The sample holds about 180,000 distinct CDR3 sequences, roughly 65% seen once. Sequencing used sorted CD4+, CD8+, or CD8+CD57+ T cells (not recorded which) from PBMCs. The receptors come from a human donor with aplastic anemia. The CDR3 runs from the conserved cysteine through the conserved F or W. Fields, in order: D gene, J gene, clone size, V gene, CDR3 length, CDR3 DNA, CDR3 protein. A D gene is named only where the DNA matches it firmly. For some rows the clone size is stated as once, few or many, or as a class when expanded; others skip it.

d_call: TRBD2; j_call: TRBJ2-7; clone_size: many; v_call: TRBV9; cdr3_length: 15; cdr3_nt: TGTGCCAGCAGCCCAGAGGCTAGCGGGGTCTACGAGCAGTACTTC; cdr3_aa: CASSPEASGVYEQYF
d_call: -; j_call: TRBJ2-3; clone_size: -; v_call: TRBV15; cdr3_length: 16; cdr3_nt: TGTGCCACCAGCAGTTCCGGGACTTCGTTAGGAGATACGCAGTATTTT; cdr3_aa: CATSSSGTSLGDTQYF
d_call: -; j_call: TRBJ2-2; clone_size: -; v_call: TRBV2; cdr3_length: 15; cdr3_nt: TGTGCCAGCAGTGCGACAGTTACGAACACCGGGGAGCTGTTTTTT; cdr3_aa: CASSATVTNTGELFF
d_call: -; j_call: TRBJ1-2; clone_size: -; v_call: TRBV10-3; cdr3_length: 11; cdr3_nt: TGTGCCATCACTGACACGGCTGTTTACACCTTC; cdr3_aa: CAITDTAVYTF
d_call: -; j_call: TRBJ1-6; clone_size: -; v_call: TRBV30; cdr3_length: 12; cdr3_nt: TGTGCCTGGAGATTAGGCACTTCACCCCTCCACTTT; cdr3_aa: CAWRLGTSPLHF
d_call: TRBD2; j_call: TRBJ2-3; clone_size: -; v_call: TRBV7-9; cdr3_length: 14; cdr3_nt: TGTGCCACACTAGCGGGAGCTAGCACAGATACGCAGTATTTT; cdr3_aa: CATLAGASTDTQYF
d_call: -; j_call: TRBJ2-7; clone_size: many; v_call: TRBV6-6; cdr3_length: 13; cdr3_nt: TGTGCCAGCAGTTACTCTCTGGGCTACGAGCAGTACTTC; cdr3_aa: CASSYSLGYEQYF
d_call: TRBD2; j_call: TRBJ2-1; clone_size: -; v_call: TRBV20-1; cdr3_length: 13; cdr3_nt: TGCAGTGCCCCGGGACTAGATCGTCGTGAGCAGTTCTTC; cdr3_aa: CSAPGLDRREQFF
d_call: -; j_call: TRBJ1-3; clone_size: many; v_call: TRBV4-1; cdr3_length: 15; cdr3_nt: TGCGCCAGCAGCCAAGGCTCGACCTCTGGAAACACCATATATTTT; cdr3_aa: CASSQGSTSGNTIYF
d_call: -; j_call: TRBJ1-5; clone_size: -; v_call: TRBV7-9; cdr3_length: 14; cdr3_nt: TGTGCCAGCAGCTTTAGCGGGAATAATCAGCCCCAGCATTTT; cdr3_aa: CASSFSGNNQPQHF
d_call: -; j_call: TRBJ1-5; clone_size: -; v_call: TRBV15; cdr3_length: 15; cdr3_nt: TGTGCCACCAGCAGCGACGGGTCTAGCAATCAGCCCCAGCATTTT; cdr3_aa: CATSSDGSSNQPQHF
d_call: -; j_call: TRBJ1-1; clone_size: -; v_call: TRBV20-1; cdr3_length: 13; cdr3_nt: TGCAGTGCTAGCCGTGGGGGCGACACTGAAGCTTTCTTT; cdr3_aa: CSASRGGDTEAFF
d_call: TRBD2; j_call: TRBJ2-1; clone_size: -; v_call: TRBV6-4; cdr3_length: 15; cdr3_nt: TGTGCCAGCAGTTCCGGGACTAGCGGCCTCAATGAGCAGTTCTTC; cdr3_aa: CASSSGTSGLNEQFF
d_call: -; j_call: TRBJ2-2; clone_size: -; v_call: TRBV7-9; cdr3_length: 14; cdr3_nt: TGTGCCAGCAGCTCCCTAGCGAACACCGGGGAGCTGTTTTTT; cdr3_aa: CASSSLANTGELFF
d_call: -; j_call: TRBJ2-2; clone_size: -; v_call: TRBV7-6; cdr3_length: 15; cdr3_nt: TGTGCCAGCAGCCCAGCCAGCCCGTCGATTAGGGAGCTGTTTTTT; cdr3_aa: CASSPASPSIRELFF
d_call: -; j_call: TRBJ2-5; clone_size: -; v_call: TRBV29-1; cdr3_length: 14; cdr3_nt: TGCAGCTTACGAGGGGGGGCTCTCCAAGAGACCCAGTACTTC; cdr3_aa: CSLRGGALQETQYF
d_call: TRBD1; j_call: TRBJ1-6; clone_size: -; v_call: TRBV19; cdr3_length: 15; cdr3_nt: TGTGCCAGTAGATTGGACAGGGCTGATAATTCACCCCTCCACTTT; cdr3_aa: CASRLDRADNSPLHF
d_call: -; j_call: TRBJ2-2; clone_size: once; v_call: TRBV9; cdr3_length: 14; cdr3_nt: TGTGCCAGCAGCGTAGATCAGCGGGACAGGGAGCTGTTTTTT; cdr3_aa: CASSVDQRDRELFF
d_call: TRBD1; j_call: TRBJ2-7; clone_size: -; v_call: TRBV15; cdr3_length: 16; cdr3_nt: TGTGCCACCAGCAGAGATTTGACAGGGGGCCTCAACGAGCAGTACTTC; cdr3_aa: CATSRDLTGGLNEQYF
d_call: -; j_call: TRBJ1-3; clone_size: -; v_call: TRBV7-9; cdr3_length: 15; cdr3_nt: TGTGCCAGCAGCTTAGCCGGAATCTCTGGAAACACCATGTATTTT; cdr3_aa: CASSLAGISGNTMYF